These 14 T cell receptor beta chains share one sample of origin, sequenced in a study of blood T cell repertoires in COVID-19. Clones were read by immunoSEQ multiplex PCR, and TCRdb kept only the in-frame ones, dropping some. This table has 300,000 to 400,000 clones, about nine tenths appearing once. The specimen was peripheral blood. The source of these receptors is a woman aged 50 to 60 with COVID-19, enrolled during active disease.

The chain has TRBV7-9 and TRBJ2-2; 9 bases are shared with TRBD2. CDR1 and CDR2 from the germline V gene are SEHNR and FQNEAQ (reference sequence). Germline trimming cut 0 bases from V and 5 bases from J; bases unmatched to any gene: 10. The length of the CDR3 is 18 residues. CDR3 sequence: CASSLAWGSGSGTGELFF. CDR3 DNA: TGTGCCAGCAGCTTAGCGTGGGGTAGCGGGAGTGGAACCGGGGAGCTGTTTTTT.

J is TRBJ2-7 and V is TRBV7-9; 13 positions match TRBD2. The CDR3 sequence is 18 residues long. CDR1 and CDR2 from the germline V gene are SEHNR and FQNEAQ (reference sequence). V was pared by 1 base and J by 3 bases, with 9 bases of the junction left unmatched. CDR3 bases: TGTGCCAGCAGCTTAGGACTAGCGGGAGGCCCGGGCCACTACGAGCAGTACTTC. This sequence encodes CASSLGLAGGPGHYEQYF.

The chain is built from TRBV6-4 and TRBJ2-1, with a tentative D call TRBD1 (6 bases). The V end lost 6 bases, the J end lost 8 bases, and 17 bases lay between the germline ends. This CDR3 has 14 amino acids. Germline V gene lookup returns CDR1 MRHNA and CDR2 SNTAGT. In DNA form, the CDR3 reads TGTGCCAGCAGAAAGATTCAGGGGAACCATGAGCAGTTCTTC. This sequence encodes CASRKIQGNHEQFF.

The chain carries TRBV5-1 and TRBJ1-2; TRBD1 agrees at 12 bases. V lost 3 bases to trimming and J lost 12 bases; unmatched junction nucleotides: 3. Germline CDR1 and CDR2: SGHRS and YFSETQ. CDR3 size: 12 residues. The CDR3 loop reads CASSSGQGANTF. CDR3 in DNA: TGCGCCAGCAGCTCGGGACAGGGGGCAAACACCTTC. Supplemented by reference TRBV5-1 and TRBJ1-2, the full variable domain reads KAGVTQTPRYLIKTRGQQVTLSCSPISGHRSVSWYQQTPGQGLQFLFEYFSETQRNKGNFPGRFSGRQFSNSRSEMNVSTLELGDSALYLCASSSGQGANTFGSGTRLTVV.

The chain joins TRBV30 to TRBJ2-3, with a tentative D call TRBD1 (6 bases). CDR3 length: 15 residues. Deletions cut 2 bases from V and 2 bases from J, with 14 bases between. Germline CDR1 reads GTSNPN; CDR2 reads SVGIG (reference sequence). CDR3 in DNA: TGTGCCTGGAGTCGAGGACAGAGAGACACAGATACGCAGTATTTT. Residues: CAWSRGQRDTDTQYF. The complete variable domain, with remaining parts taken from reference TRBV30 and TRBJ2-3, reads SQTIHQWPATLVQPVGSPLSLECTVEGTSNPNLYWYRQAAGRGLQLLFYSVGIGQISSEVPQNLSASRPQDRQFILSSKKLLLSDSGFYLCAWSRGQRDTDTQYFGPGTRLTVL.

The chain is built from TRBV30 and TRBJ1-2; no definite D call. The V end lost 0 bases, the J end lost 13 bases, and 12 bases lay between the germline ends. The germline gives CDR1 GTSNPN, CDR2 SVGIG (reference sequence). CDR3 length: 11 amino acids. The CDR3 nucleotides read TGTGCCTGGAGTGTGATGGGAGCACTCACCTTC. The encoded protein is CAWSVMGALTF.

The chain links TRBV7-9 to TRBJ2-3; D uncertain. The CDR3 consists of 13 residues. Per germline, CDR1 SEHNR and CDR2 FQNEAQ (reference sequence). The V and J ends lost 4 bases and 7 bases respectively, with 12 bases between them. DNA of the CDR3: TGTGCCAGCAGCTCTTGGGTGACAAATACGCAGTATTTT. It specifies CASSSWVTNTQYF.

This clone was detected only once. V gene TRBV4-2 combines with J gene TRBJ1-5; 7 bases fit TRBD1. Germline trimming cut 1 base from V and 0 bases from J; bases unmatched to any gene: 6. The germline CDR1 and CDR2 sequences are LGHNA and YNFKEQ. This CDR3 region has 17 residues. The CDR3 region is CASSQGGGPYSNQPQHF. The CDR3 nucleotides read TGTGCCAGCAGCCAAGGAGGGGGCCCATATAGCAATCAGCCCCAGCATTTT.

The chain has TRBV5-6 and TRBJ1-2, with a tentative D call TRBD1 (6 bases). The CDR3 totals 17 residues. Germline V gene data show CDR1 as SGHDT and CDR2 as YYEEEE. The V gene lost 1 base and the J gene lost 2 bases, with 18 bases spanning the gap. The CDR3, as DNA: TGTGCCAGCAGCTTGTACGACAGGCGCGGACCGAACTATGGCTACACCTTC. Translating it yields CASSLYDRRGPNYGYTF.

V is TRBV18 and J is TRBJ2-1; D remains ambiguous. The CDR3 sequence is 15 residues long. V was clipped by 3 bases and J by 3 bases, with 12 bases between them. Germline V lookup: CDR1 KGHSH, CDR2 LQKENI. CDR3 region: CASSPGVPRYNEQFF. In DNA, the CDR3 is TGTGCCAGCTCACCCGGAGTACCGCGCTACAATGAGCAGTTCTTC.

This clone appeared once. The genes are TRBV7-9 and TRBJ2-2, with TRBD2 as a possible D gene (6 bases). The V end was cut by 5 bases, the J end by 6 bases, with 19 bases between. The CDR3 covers 16 residues. CDR1 is SEHNR, CDR2 FQNEAQ, per germline (reference sequence). CDR3 nucleotides: TGTGCCAGCAGCCTTCGGGCTAGCGCTACCGCCGGGGAGCTGTTTTTT. It translates to CASSLRASATAGELFF.

The chain couples TRBV4-1 to TRBJ1-6, with D unclear. This CDR3 spans 16 amino acids. The germline V gene encodes CDR1 MGHRA and CDR2 YSYEKL. The V end lost 3 bases, the J end lost 7 bases, and 16 bases lay between the germline ends. The CDR3 sequence: CASSHVDFRENSPLHF. CDR3 DNA sequence: TGCGCCAGCAGCCACGTAGACTTCAGAGAGAATTCACCCCTCCACTTT.

J is TRBJ1-5 and V is TRBV19; D perhaps matches TRBD1 (5 bases). This CDR3 is built from 14 residues. With 5 bases removed from V and 6 bases from J, the gap between germline ends came to 14 bases. Germline V CDR1 and CDR2: LNHDA, SQIVND (reference sequence). DNA of the CDR3: TGTGCCAGTAGTGGGGGGATAACCATTCAGCCCCAGCATTTT. Its translation is CASSGGITIQPQHF. Full variable domain (outside the CDR3, taken from reference TRBV19 and TRBJ1-5): DGGITQSPKYLFRKEGQNVTLSCEQNLNHDAMYWYRQDPGQGLRLIYYSQIVNDFQKGDIAEGYSVSREKKESFPLTVTSAQKNPTAFYLCASSGGITIQPQHFGDGTRLSIL.

The genes are TRBV7-3 and TRBJ2-5; TRBD1 matches at 8 bases. V lost 5 bases to trimming and J lost 4 bases; unmatched junction nucleotides: 12. CDR1 and CDR2 from the germline V gene are SGHTA and FQGTGA. The CDR3 spans 16 residues. The CDR3: CASSRRKRQGIETQYF. The CDR3 DNA follows: TGTGCCAGCAGCCGACGAAAACGACAGGGGATAGAGACCCAGTACTTC.